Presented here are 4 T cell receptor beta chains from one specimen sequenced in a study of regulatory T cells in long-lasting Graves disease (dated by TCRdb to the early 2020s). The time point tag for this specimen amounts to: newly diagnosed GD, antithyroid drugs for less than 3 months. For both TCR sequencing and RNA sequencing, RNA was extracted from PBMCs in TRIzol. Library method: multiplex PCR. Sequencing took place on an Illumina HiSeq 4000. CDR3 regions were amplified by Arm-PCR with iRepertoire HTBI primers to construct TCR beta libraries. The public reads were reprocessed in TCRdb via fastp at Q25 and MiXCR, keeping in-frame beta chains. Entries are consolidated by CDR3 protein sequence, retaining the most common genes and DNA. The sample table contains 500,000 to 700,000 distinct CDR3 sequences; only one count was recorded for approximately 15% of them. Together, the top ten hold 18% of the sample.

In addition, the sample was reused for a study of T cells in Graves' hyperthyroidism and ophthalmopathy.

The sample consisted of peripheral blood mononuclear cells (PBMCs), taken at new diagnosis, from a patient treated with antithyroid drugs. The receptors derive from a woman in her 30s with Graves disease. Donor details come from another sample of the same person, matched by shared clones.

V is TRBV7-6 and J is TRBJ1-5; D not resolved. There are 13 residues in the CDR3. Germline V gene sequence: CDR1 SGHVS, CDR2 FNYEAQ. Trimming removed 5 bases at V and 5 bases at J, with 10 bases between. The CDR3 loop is CASSKGLYQPQHF. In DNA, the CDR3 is TGTGCCAGCAGCAAGGGCCTTTATCAGCCCCAGCATTTT.

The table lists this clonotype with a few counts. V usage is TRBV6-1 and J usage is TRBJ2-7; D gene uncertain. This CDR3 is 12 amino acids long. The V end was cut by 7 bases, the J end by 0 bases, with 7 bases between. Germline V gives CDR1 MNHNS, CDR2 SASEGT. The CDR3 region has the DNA TGTGCCAGCAAACGGTACTCCTACGAGCAGTACTTC. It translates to CASKRYSYEQYF.

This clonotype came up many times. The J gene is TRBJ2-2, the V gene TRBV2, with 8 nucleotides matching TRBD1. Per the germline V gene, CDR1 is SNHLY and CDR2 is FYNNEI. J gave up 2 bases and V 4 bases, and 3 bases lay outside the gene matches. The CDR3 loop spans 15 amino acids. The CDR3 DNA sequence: TGTGCCAGCAGTGCGACAGGGGCTAACACCGGGGAGCTGTTTTTT. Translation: CASSATGANTGELFF.

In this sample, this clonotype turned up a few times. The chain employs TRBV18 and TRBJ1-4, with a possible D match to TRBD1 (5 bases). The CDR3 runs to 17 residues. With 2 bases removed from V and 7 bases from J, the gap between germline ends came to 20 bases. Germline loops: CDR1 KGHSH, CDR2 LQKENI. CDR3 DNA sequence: TGTGCCAGCTCACCAGCCCCGGGGGGTGTCGTGAGTGAAAAACTGTTTTTT. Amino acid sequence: CASSPAPGGVVSEKLFF.